This T cell receptor beta chain was sequenced during a study of blood T cell repertoires in COVID-19. At the level of the study: There were acute and convalescent COVID-19 samples, and they came from the United States, Italy and Spain. From T cells, B-cell-depleted T cells, or PBMCs came the material, which was cDNA or gDNA.

Original methodology: The assay estimated nucleated cells by amplifying reference gene primers. The protocol was immunoSEQ multiplex PCR, while the TCRdb copy is restricted to in-frame clones and leaves out a portion. V, J and clone size were drawn from that table, and D and trimming were deduced from the DNA. The sample yields approximately 24,000 clones, over 90% seen once. Trimming cost V 7 bases and J 4 bases; bases outside gene matches: 7. CDR1 is SGHRS and CDR2 is YFSETQ in the germline V gene. The CDR3 has 15 residues. Sequencing input: peripheral blood. This chain joins TRBV5-1 and TRBJ2-2; 10 bases match TRBD1. This sequence was found in a human donor in a cohort sampled during active COVID-19. The DNA of the CDR3 is TGCGCCAGCGAGAAGGGACAGGGGCTCACCGGGGAGCTGTTTTTT. Its protein is CASEKGQGLTGELFF.